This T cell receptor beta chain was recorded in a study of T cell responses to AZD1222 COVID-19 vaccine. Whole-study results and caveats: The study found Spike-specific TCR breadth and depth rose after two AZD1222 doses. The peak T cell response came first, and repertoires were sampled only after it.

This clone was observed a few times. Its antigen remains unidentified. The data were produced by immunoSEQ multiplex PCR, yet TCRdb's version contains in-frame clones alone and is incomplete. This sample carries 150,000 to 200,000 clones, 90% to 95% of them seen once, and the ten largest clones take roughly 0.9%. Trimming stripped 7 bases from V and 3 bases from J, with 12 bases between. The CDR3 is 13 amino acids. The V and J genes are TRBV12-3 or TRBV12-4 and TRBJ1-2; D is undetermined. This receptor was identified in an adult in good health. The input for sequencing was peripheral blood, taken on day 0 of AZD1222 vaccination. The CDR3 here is CASKGTEHYGYTF. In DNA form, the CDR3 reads TGTGCCAGCAAAGGAACGGAGCACTATGGCTACACCTTC.